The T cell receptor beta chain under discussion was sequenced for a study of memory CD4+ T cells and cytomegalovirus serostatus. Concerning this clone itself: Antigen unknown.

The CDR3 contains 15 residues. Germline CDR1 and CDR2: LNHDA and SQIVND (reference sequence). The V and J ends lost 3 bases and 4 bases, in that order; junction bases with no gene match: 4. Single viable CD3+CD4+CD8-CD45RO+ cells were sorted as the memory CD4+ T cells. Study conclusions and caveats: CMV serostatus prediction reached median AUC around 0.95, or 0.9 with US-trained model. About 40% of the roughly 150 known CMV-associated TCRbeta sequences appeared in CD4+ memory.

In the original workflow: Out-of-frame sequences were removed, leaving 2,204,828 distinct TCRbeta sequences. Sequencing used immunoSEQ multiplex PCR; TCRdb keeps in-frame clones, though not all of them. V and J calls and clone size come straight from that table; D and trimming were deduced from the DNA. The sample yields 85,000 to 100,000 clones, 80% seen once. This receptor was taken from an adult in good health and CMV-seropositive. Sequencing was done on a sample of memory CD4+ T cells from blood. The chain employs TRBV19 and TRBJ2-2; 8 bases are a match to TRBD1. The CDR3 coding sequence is TGTGCCAGTAGTATCCAGGGGGCTTTCACCGGGGAGCTGTTTTTT. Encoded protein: CASSIQGAFTGELFF.